Below are 5 T cell receptor beta chains sequenced from a single sample in a study of shared clonotypes between healthy human individuals. Only CD45RO-negative cells positively selected for CCR7 counted as naive CD8 cells, so terminally differentiated effector memory CD45RA+ cells were excluded. The table came from immunoSEQ multiplex PCR; TCRdb's copy has only in-frame clones and leaves some out. The sample gives under 600,000 clones, roughly 98% of which show up once; less than 0.35% is in the top ten. What was sequenced was naive CD8+ T cells sorted from blood. These receptors were collected from a man under 40 in good health.

CDR3 protein: CASSFGSERTDTQYF. The CDR3 bases are TGTGCCAGCAGCTTTGGTTCAGAACGCACAGATACGCAGTATTTT. V usage is TRBV28 and J usage is TRBJ2-3; D is undetermined. The V gene's germline CDR1 is MDHEN and CDR2 SYDVKM. The V gene lost 6 bases and the J gene lost 1 base, with 14 bases spanning the gap. The CDR3 length is 15 residues. Supplemented by reference TRBV28 and TRBJ2-3, the full variable domain reads DVKVTQSSRYLVKRTGEKVFLECVQDMDHENMFWYRQDPGLGLRLIYFSYDVKMKEKGDIPEGYSVSREKKERFSLILESASTNQTSMYLCASSFGSERTDTQYFGPGTRLTVL.

V and J are TRBV11-3 and TRBJ2-1; the match to TRBD1 covers 8 bases. The J segment lost 8 bases and the V segment lost 0 bases, leaving 3 bases of the junction unmatched. The CDR3 extends over 14 amino acids. Germline CDR1 reads SGHNT; CDR2 reads YENEEA. The CDR3 DNA reads TGTGCCAGCAGCTTAGACCAGGGGGCATATGAGCAGTTCTTC. This sequence encodes CASSLDQGAYEQFF. Full variable domain (remainder filled in from reference TRBV11-3 and TRBJ2-1): EAGVVQSPRYKIIEKKQPVAFWCNPISGHNTLYWYLQNLGQGPELLIRYENEEAVDDSQLPKDRFSAERLKGVDSTLKIQPAELGDSAVYLCASSLDQGAYEQFFGPGTRLTVL.

The chain has TRBV27 and TRBJ2-3; a weak D match, TRBD2 (6 bases). Germline-derived CDR1 and CDR2 are MNHEY and SMNVEV (reference sequence). V lost 4 bases and J lost 2, with 19 bases in between. The CDR3 has 17 residues. The CDR3 spells CASSSYQEGVFTDTQYF. CDR3 bases: TGTGCCAGCAGTTCCTACCAGGAGGGCGTCTTCACAGATACGCAGTATTTT.

This clone showed up just once. This chain uses TRBV7-9 with TRBJ2-7; the D gene could be TRBD1 or TRBD2 (5 bases each). V lost 6 bases, J lost 2 bases, and 11 bases lay in between. Germline loops: CDR1 SEHNR, CDR2 FQNEAQ (reference sequence). The CDR3 is made up of 13 amino acids. CDR3 bases: TGTGCCAGCAGGAGGGACGGTCCCTACGAGCAGTACTTC. This codes for CASRRDGPYEQYF.

V and J are TRBV6-5 and TRBJ2-3, with D maybe TRBD1 (6 bases). The V gene's germline CDR1 is MNHEY and CDR2 SVGAGI. Trimming took 2 bases from V and 1 from J, leaving 10 bases between them. The CDR3 has 15 residues. The CDR3 DNA reads as TGTGCCAGCAGTTACGGTAACAGGGGCACAGATACGCAGTATTTT. Translation gives CASSYGNRGTDTQYF.